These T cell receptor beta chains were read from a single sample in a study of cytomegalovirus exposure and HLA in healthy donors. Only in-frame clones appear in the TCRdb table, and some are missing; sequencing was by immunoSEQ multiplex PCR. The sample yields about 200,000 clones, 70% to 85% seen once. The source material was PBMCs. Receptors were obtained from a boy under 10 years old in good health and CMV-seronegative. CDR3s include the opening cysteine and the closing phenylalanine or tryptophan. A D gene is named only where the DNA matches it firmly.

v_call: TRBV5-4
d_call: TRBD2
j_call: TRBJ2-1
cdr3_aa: CASSLKLAGGGEQFF

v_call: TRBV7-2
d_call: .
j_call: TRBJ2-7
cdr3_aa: CASSLVPGDSYEQYF

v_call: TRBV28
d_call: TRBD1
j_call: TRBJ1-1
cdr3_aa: CASLQGGSTEAFF

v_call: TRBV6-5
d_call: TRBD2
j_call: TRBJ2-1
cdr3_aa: CASRRLAGAYNEQFF

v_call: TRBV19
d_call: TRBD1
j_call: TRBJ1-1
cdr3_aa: CASSTDRENTEAFF

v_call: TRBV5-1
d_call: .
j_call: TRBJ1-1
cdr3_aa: CASSLSYRARREAFF

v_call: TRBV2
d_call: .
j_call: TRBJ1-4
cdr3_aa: CASSEALPGEKLFF

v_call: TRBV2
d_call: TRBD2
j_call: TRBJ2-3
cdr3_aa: CASCRTSGSTDTQYF

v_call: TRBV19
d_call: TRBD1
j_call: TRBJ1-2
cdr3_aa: CASSRKGGTGLFYGYTF

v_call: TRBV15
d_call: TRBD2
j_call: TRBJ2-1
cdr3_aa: CATSPRLAGVWGDEQFF

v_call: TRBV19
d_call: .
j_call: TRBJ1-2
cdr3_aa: CASSIPPIRGYGYTF

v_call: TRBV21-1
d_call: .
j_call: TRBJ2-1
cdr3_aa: CASSKGGERGGSYNEQFF

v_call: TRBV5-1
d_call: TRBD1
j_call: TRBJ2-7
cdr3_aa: CASSSGQALLFEQYF

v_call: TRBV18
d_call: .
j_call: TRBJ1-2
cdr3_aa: CASSPGQGVYGYTF

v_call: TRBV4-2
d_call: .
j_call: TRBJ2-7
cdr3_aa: CASSQDRASEDYEQYF

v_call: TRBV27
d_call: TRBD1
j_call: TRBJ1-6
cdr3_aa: CASSLLQGGNSPLHF

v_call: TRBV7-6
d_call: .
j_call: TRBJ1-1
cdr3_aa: CASSLMSGSETEAFF

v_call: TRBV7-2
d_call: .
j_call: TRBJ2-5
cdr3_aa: CASSLVPPPSRETQYF

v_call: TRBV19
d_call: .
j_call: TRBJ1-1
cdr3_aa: CASRVNGSPNTEAFF

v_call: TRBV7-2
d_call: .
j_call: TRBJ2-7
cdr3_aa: CASTNTYEQYF

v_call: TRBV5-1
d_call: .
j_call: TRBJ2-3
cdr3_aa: CASSLSTGSTDTQYF

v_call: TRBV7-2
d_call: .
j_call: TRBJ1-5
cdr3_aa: CASSSQATPQPQHF

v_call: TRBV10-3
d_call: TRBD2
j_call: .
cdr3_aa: CAISDMGLAGNNEYRYEQYF

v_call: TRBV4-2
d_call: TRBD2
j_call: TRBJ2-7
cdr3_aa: CASSKGLATLEQYF

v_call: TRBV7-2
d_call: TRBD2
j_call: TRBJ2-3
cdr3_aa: CASSSWRGLAADTQYF

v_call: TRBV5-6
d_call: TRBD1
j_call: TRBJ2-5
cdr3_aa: CASSRTGVVETQYF

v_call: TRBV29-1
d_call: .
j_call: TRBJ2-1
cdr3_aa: CSVVGPNNEQFF

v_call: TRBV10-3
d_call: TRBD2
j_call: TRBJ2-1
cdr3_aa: CAISGGIAGDHNEQFF

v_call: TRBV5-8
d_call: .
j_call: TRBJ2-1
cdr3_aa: CASSNQDRGSQFF

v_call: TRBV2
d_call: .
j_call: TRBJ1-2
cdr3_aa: CASRTATTLYGYTF

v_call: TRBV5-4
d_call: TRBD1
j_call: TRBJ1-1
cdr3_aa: CASSLGAGTADTEAFF

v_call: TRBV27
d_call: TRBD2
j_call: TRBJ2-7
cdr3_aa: CASSLAGLAHEQYF

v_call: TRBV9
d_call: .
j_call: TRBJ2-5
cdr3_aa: CASSPWVGGPGETQYF

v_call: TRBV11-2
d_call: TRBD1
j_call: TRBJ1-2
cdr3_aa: CASSPQQGNYGYTF

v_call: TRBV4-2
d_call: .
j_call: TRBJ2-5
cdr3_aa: CASSQEGLAGGAQYF

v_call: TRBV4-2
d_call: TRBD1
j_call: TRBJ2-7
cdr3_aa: CASSPRQGSYEQYF

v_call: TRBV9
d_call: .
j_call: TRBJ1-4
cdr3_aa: CASSVGIQAGEKLFF

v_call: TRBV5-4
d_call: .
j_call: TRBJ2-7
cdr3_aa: CASSLDRRHYEQYF

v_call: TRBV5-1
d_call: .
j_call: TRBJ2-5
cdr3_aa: CASSRTVQGPGTQYF

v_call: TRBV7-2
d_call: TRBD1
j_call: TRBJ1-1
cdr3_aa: CASSLVTGGRTEAFF

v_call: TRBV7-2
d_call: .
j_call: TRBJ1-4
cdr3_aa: CASSLVRGEKLFF

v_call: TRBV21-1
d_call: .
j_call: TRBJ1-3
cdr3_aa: CASSKDELMGQGENGNTIYF

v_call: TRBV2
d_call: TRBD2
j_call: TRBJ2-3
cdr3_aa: CASRRLAGLVDTQYF

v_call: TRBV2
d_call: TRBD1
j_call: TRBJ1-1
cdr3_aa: CASSLGTVNTEAFF